The 12 T cell receptor beta chains presented below share a single source sample, sequenced in a study of blood T cell repertoires in COVID-19. The table came from immunoSEQ multiplex PCR; TCRdb's copy has only in-frame clones and leaves some out. The table records 150,000 to 180,000 clones, roughly 80% of them present only once. Sequenced: peripheral blood. The receptors here all came from a man aged 55-75 years with acute or convalescent COVID-19.

This clone has a handful of counts. The CDR3 protein is CASSFFAGMDTEAFF. DNA of the CDR3: TGCGCCAGCAGCTTTTTTGCAGGGATGGACACTGAAGCTTTCTTT. V usage is TRBV5-1 and J usage is TRBJ1-1; possibly TRBD1 for D (5 bases). The CDR3 has 15 residues. V lost 2 bases to trimming and J lost 3 bases, with 14 bases between them. The germline V gene encodes CDR1 SGHRS and CDR2 YFSETQ. Combining the CDR3 with reference TRBV5-1 and TRBJ1-1 gives the whole variable domain KAGVTQTPRYLIKTRGQQVTLSCSPISGHRSVSWYQQTPGQGLQFLFEYFSETQRNKGNFPGRFSGRQFSNSRSEMNVSTLELGDSALYLCASSFFAGMDTEAFFGQGTRLTVV.

This chain connects TRBV28 to TRBJ1-3, with unresolved D. CDR3 length: 19 residues. V was clipped by 4 bases and J by 0 bases, with 22 bases between them. Per the germline V gene, CDR1 is MDHEN and CDR2 is SYDVKM. CDR3 in amino acids: CASSSPFIGPVSSGNTIYF. DNA for the CDR3: TGTGCCAGCAGTTCCCCCTTTATTGGGCCGGTAAGCTCTGGAAACACCATATATTTT. The variable domain in full, with the rest retrieved from reference TRBV28 and TRBJ1-3, is DVKVTQSSRYLVKRTGEKVFLECVQDMDHENMFWYRQDPGLGLRLIYFSYDVKMKEKGDIPEGYSVSREKKERFSLILESASTNQTSMYLCASSSPFIGPVSSGNTIYFGEGSWLTVV.

This rearrangement joins TRBV6-5 to TRBJ1-5, with 9 bases aligning to TRBD1. Trimming at V came to 2 bases and at J to 4 bases, leaving 3 bases not matched to a gene. Germline lookup yields CDR1 MNHEY and CDR2 SVGAGI. The CDR3 covers 15 residues. CDR3 loop: CASSYGTGTNQPQHF. In nucleotides, the CDR3 is TGTGCCAGCAGTTACGGGACAGGGACAAATCAGCCCCAGCATTTT.

For the CDR3, the DNA is TGTGCCAGCAGTAAACCCCGGGTCCTTGCCACCGGGGAGCTGTTTTTT. Amino acid sequence: CASSKPRVLATGELFF. The rearrangement joins TRBV6-4 to TRBJ2-2; D call uncertain. V was trimmed by 5 bases and J by 4 bases, leaving 17 bases between them. This CDR3 is 16 amino acids long. Germline CDR1 MRHNA, CDR2 SNTAGT.

The chain employs TRBV28 and TRBJ2-6; D is unresolved. Trimming shortened V by 2 bases and J by 3 bases, and 8 bases separated the two germline ends. The CDR3 sequence is 15 residues long. Per germline, CDR1 MDHEN and CDR2 SYDVKM. The CDR3 bases are TGTGCCAGCAGTTTAATTGGGCTTGGGGCCAACGTCCTGACTTTC. Protein: CASSLIGLGANVLTF.

The chain links TRBV7-6 to TRBJ2-3; possible D gene TRBD2, 6 bases. The V end was cut by 3 bases, the J end by 4 bases, with 14 bases between. The CDR3 has 15 amino acids. Germline assignment: CDR1 SGHVS and CDR2 FNYEAQ. The CDR3 loop is CASSFRLVRPDTQYF. Written as DNA, the CDR3 is TGTGCCAGCAGCTTCCGACTAGTTCGCCCAGATACGCAGTATTTT.

This clone has just a few counts. This sequence joins TRBV24-1 and TRBJ2-1; 12 bases match TRBD2. CDR1 and CDR2 (germline): KGHDR, SFDVKD. V gave up 3 bases and J gave up 10 bases; unmatched junction bases: 3. CDR3 length: 14 residues. The CDR3 DNA sequence: TGTGCCACCAGTGATGGACTAGCGGGAAGGGAGCAGTTCTTC. This translates into CATSDGLAGREQFF.

This clone turned up a few times. The chain combines TRBV27 with TRBJ1-5; 9 bases agree with TRBD1. Germline V gene lookup returns CDR1 MNHEY and CDR2 SMNVEV (reference sequence). The CDR3 runs 14 residues. V was clipped by 6 bases and J by 6 bases; unmatched bases: 6. DNA for the CDR3: TGTGCCAGCAGCCCAACAGGGGGCAGTCAGCCCCAGCATTTT. Its protein product is CASSPTGGSQPQHF.

The chain combines TRBV7-2 with TRBJ1-1; 7 nucleotides agree with TRBD1. J was trimmed by 5 bases and V by 5 bases; bases with no gene match: 8. This CDR3 spans 14 amino acids. The germline gives CDR1 SGHTA, CDR2 FQGNSA. The CDR3 loop reads CASSPRQGGTEAFF. Written as DNA, the CDR3 is TGTGCCAGCAGCCCCCGACAGGGTGGAACTGAAGCTTTCTTT.

The V and J genes are TRBV12-3 or TRBV12-4 and TRBJ2-3; possible D gene TRBD2, 5 bases. Trimming shortened V by 8 bases and J by 5 bases, and 11 bases separated the two germline ends. The CDR3 length is 12 residues. CDR3 in amino acids: CASEGPEDTQYF. The CDR3 region has the DNA TGTGCCAGCGAGGGCCCTGAAGATACGCAGTATTTT.

V gene TRBV4-2 combines with J gene TRBJ2-3, with 11 bases fitting TRBD2. There are 17 residues in the CDR3. Germline V CDR1 and CDR2: LGHNA, YNFKEQ. Losses at the gene ends were 0 bases for V and 6 bases for J; bases not matched to a gene: 8. The CDR3 loop is CASSQDRGSSGRDTQYF. CDR3 nucleotide sequence: TGTGCCAGCAGCCAAGATAGAGGGTCTAGCGGGAGGGATACGCAGTATTTT.

The chain combines TRBV4-1 with TRBJ2-1, with D perhaps TRBD2 (6 bases). V gave up 3 bases and J gave up 4 bases, with 13 bases separating them. From germline, CDR1 is MGHRA and CDR2 YSYEKL. The CDR3 covers 15 residues. CDR3 in DNA: TGCGCCAGCAGCCATAGGAGGGAGAAGTACAATGAGCAGTTCTTC. It yields the protein CASSHRREKYNEQFF.